This T cell receptor (beta chain) was captured in a study of long-term antiretroviral therapy in people with HIV. Researchers report immunoSEQ v3.0 was run at survey level. Sequenced by immunoSEQ multiplex PCR; TCRdb stores in-frame clones only, minus some. The sample lists tens of thousands of clones, 75% to 90% occurring once. Participants with HIV, all of them, were treated in the United States. Sequencing used unsorted PBMCs, obtained about 5 years before starting antiretroviral therapy. The TCR originated in a man aged 45 to 65 with HIV.

The CDR3 DNA follows: TGTGCCAGCTCTACCGTGACAGGGCTGAACACTGAAGCTTTCTTT. This translates into CASSTVTGLNTEAFF. This rearrangement joins TRBV6-5 to TRBJ1-1, with 7 bases identical to TRBD1. The CDR3 consists of 15 residues. V was pared by 8 bases and J by 0 bases, with 9 bases of the junction left unmatched. CDR1 MNHEY and CDR2 SVGAGI come from the germline V gene.